One sample yielded the 8 T cell receptor beta chains listed below, sequenced in a study of T-cell memory formation after mild COVID-19. Via MiXCR, TCRdb re-called the 5' RACE reads, giving one row per CDR3 protein. The table shows over 120,000 distinct CDR3 sequences, with roughly a fifth occurring only once. The source material was PBMCs or a T cell subset sorted from them (not recorded which). The receptors originated from an adult woman who had mild COVID-19 (a few samples of this study predate the infection). Cell type and time point are not known.

The chain couples TRBV7-6 to TRBJ1-1; D remains ambiguous. The CDR3 spans 14 residues. The V gene lost 5 bases and the J gene lost 2 bases, with 12 bases spanning the gap. The V gene's germline CDR1 is SGHVS and CDR2 FNYEAQ. Written as DNA, the CDR3 is TGTGCCAGCAGCCAACCGGGTTTCAACACTGAAGCTTTCTTT. This sequence encodes CASSQPGFNTEAFF.

This clonotype came up many times. The J gene is TRBJ2-3, the V gene TRBV3-1; 10 positions match TRBD2. The CDR3 has 19 residues. CDR1 LGHDT and CDR2 YNNKEL come from the germline V gene (reference sequence). Trimming removed 1 base from V and 2 bases from J; junction bases left unmatched: 12. CDR3 sequence (DNA): TGTGCCAGCAGCCAAGCTGGGCGAGGACTAGCGGCTATCACAGATACGCAGTATTTT. It is translated as CASSQAGRGLAAITDTQYF.

This clonotype was detected only a few times. The chain combines TRBV25-1 with TRBJ2-2, with D uncertain. Trimming took off 4 bases at V and 3 bases at J, with 12 bases between the two ends. Germline CDR1 MGHDK, CDR2 SYGVNS. This CDR3 is built from 15 residues. The CDR3 sequence: CASSGSWTDTGELFF. Here the CDR3 DNA reads TGTGCCAGCAGTGGATCCTGGACGGACACCGGGGAGCTGTTTTTT.

This clonotype was counted a few times. The chain uses TRBV5-1 and TRBJ1-6; D might be TRBD1 (5 bases). Trimming left V 0 bases short and J 3 bases short, with 10 bases between. Germline V gene lookup returns CDR1 SGHRS and CDR2 YFSETQ. The CDR3 consists of 16 residues. Written as DNA, the CDR3 is TGCGCCAGCAGCTTGGGGAAGGGGTACTATAATTCACCCCTCCACTTT. It is translated as CASSLGKGYYNSPLHF.

The J gene is TRBJ2-7, the V gene TRBV9, with D possibly TRBD1 on 6 matching bases. V was clipped by 4 bases and J by 6 bases, with 20 bases between them. From germline, CDR1 is SGDLS and CDR2 YYNGEE. This CDR3 spans 15 amino acids. This CDR3 is CASSPQGKRDGEQYF. CDR3 sequence (DNA): TGTGCCAGCAGCCCCCAGGGGAAACGGGATGGCGAGCAGTACTTC.

The chain is built from TRBV5-1 and TRBJ2-4; 9 nucleotides align to TRBD2. Germline CDR1 SGHRS, CDR2 YFSETQ. There are 15 residues in the CDR3. J gave up 8 bases and V 2 bases, and 8 bases lay outside the gene matches. Here the CDR3 DNA reads TGCGCCAGCAGCTTCTCTTTCGTAGCGGGGGACATTCAGTACTTC. This encodes CASSFSFVAGDIQYF.

The rearrangement links TRBV12-3 or TRBV12-4 to TRBJ2-7, with no clear D. The CDR3 sequence is 14 residues long. Trimming took 7 bases from V and 3 from J, leaving 16 bases between them. DNA of the CDR3: TGTGCCAGCACTTCCCGGTCGCTGATCTACGAGCAGTACTTC. This encodes CASTSRSLIYEQYF.

The rearrangement joins TRBV3-1 to TRBJ2-1, with D hard to call. This CDR3 is built from 12 residues. Germline V gene lookup returns CDR1 LGHDT and CDR2 YNNKEL (reference sequence). The germline V and J ends were trimmed by 2 bases and 8 bases, with 7 bases remaining between them. The CDR3 DNA sequence: TGTGCCAGCAGCCAAATCCTCGATGAGCAGTTCTTC. The encoded protein is CASSQILDEQFF.